These 18 T cell receptor beta chains originate from one sample sequenced in a study of blood T cell repertoires in COVID-19. Measured with immunoSEQ multiplex PCR; TCRdb has only the in-frame clones, and not every one. Counted here are 90,000 to 120,000 clones, roughly 90% occurring once; the ten biggest clones make up around 5.8%. Input material: peripheral blood. These receptors were taken from a human donor in a cohort sampled during active COVID-19.

The chain joins TRBV18 to TRBJ2-6; D is perhaps TRBD1 (5 bases). V gave up 2 bases and J gave up 0 bases, with 11 bases separating them. The germline V gene encodes CDR1 KGHSH and CDR2 LQKENI. The CDR3 extends over 17 amino acids. This CDR3 is CASSPYDSLSGANVLTF. In nucleotides, the CDR3 is TGTGCCAGCTCACCATACGACAGTCTCTCTGGGGCCAACGTCCTGACTTTC.

CDR3 loop: CASSPTGQNYGYTF. The CDR3 DNA reads TGTGCCAGCTCACCCACGGGACAGAATTATGGCTACACCTTC. The gene calls are TRBV18 and TRBJ1-2; 7 positions agree with TRBD1. J was trimmed by 5 bases and V by 3 bases; bases with no gene match: 6. The CDR3 extends over 14 amino acids. Germline CDR1 KGHSH, CDR2 LQKENI.

The rearrangement joins TRBV6-5 to TRBJ2-2; 8 nucleotides match TRBD2. Germline V gives CDR1 MNHEY, CDR2 SVGAGI. This CDR3 has 15 residues. With V trimmed by 5 bases and J by 4 bases, 6 bases remained unmatched. CDR3: CASSRGTSGTGELFF. CDR3 bases: TGTGCCAGCAGTCGAGGGACTAGTGGCACCGGGGAGCTGTTTTTT.

The chain combines TRBV11-3 with TRBJ2-7; TRBD2 aligns across 12 bases. CDR1 and CDR2 from the germline V gene are SGHNT and YENEEA. The V and J ends lost 5 bases and 7 bases, in that order; junction bases with no gene match: 9. The CDR3 is made up of 15 amino acids. CDR3 region: CASSPVTSGSGEQYF. The CDR3 bases are TGTGCCAGCAGCCCCGTGACTAGCGGGAGCGGTGAGCAGTACTTC.

The V and J genes are TRBV6-5 and TRBJ1-6, with D perhaps TRBD1 (6 bases). This CDR3 is 15 amino acids long. CDR1 MNHEY and CDR2 SVGAGI come from the germline V gene. Trimming took 6 bases from V and 10 from J, leaving 19 bases between them. The CDR3 region is CASSSGGAGKSPLHF. The CDR3 bases are TGTGCCAGCAGCTCTGGGGGGGCAGGGAAGTCACCCCTCCACTTT.

This clone turned up a few times. V is TRBV5-1 and J is TRBJ2-7; 11 nucleotides match TRBD1. This CDR3 is 15 amino acids long. With 4 bases clipped from V and 2 bases from J, the junction kept 5 bases outside the gene matches. Germline CDR1 is SGHRS and CDR2 is YFSETQ. CDR3 DNA sequence: TGCGCCAGCAGCGCATTGGGACAGGGGGCCTACGAGCAGTACTTC. Translating it yields CASSALGQGAYEQYF.

V usage is TRBV28 and J usage is TRBJ1-1; no firm D call. V was pared by 5 bases and J by 4 bases, with 17 bases between. This CDR3 spans 15 amino acids. Germline assignment: CDR1 MDHEN and CDR2 SYDVKM. In DNA, the CDR3 is TGTGCCAGCAGTACCGACACCGGTATTATCACTGAAGCTTTCTTT. The encoded protein is CASSTDTGIITEAFF. The variable domain in full, completed from reference TRBV28 and TRBJ1-1, reads DVKVTQSSRYLVKRTGEKVFLECVQDMDHENMFWYRQDPGLGLRLIYFSYDVKMKEKGDIPEGYSVSREKKERFSLILESASTNQTSMYLCASSTDTGIITEAFFGQGTRLTVV.

By its share, this clone is medium-sized (0.01 to 0.1%). The chain is built from TRBV19 and TRBJ2-1; D gene ambiguous. This CDR3 is 15 amino acids long. Germline-derived CDR1 and CDR2 are LNHDA and SQIVND (reference sequence). V was pared by 4 bases and J by 8 bases, with 18 bases between. In DNA form, the CDR3 reads TGTGCCAGTAGTAGTTCCTACCCCTACCCCGATGAGCAGTTCTTC. This gives the protein CASSSSYPYPDEQFF.

The table lists this clone with a few counts. The gene calls are TRBV3-1 (or the pseudogene TRBV3-2) and TRBJ2-7, with TRBD1 matching over 7 bases. CDR1 is LGHDT, CDR2 YNNKEL, per germline (reference sequence). V lost 2 bases to trimming and J lost 4 bases; unmatched junction nucleotides: 2. The CDR3 totals 13 residues. The CDR3 nucleotides are TGTGCCAGCAGCCAAATCAGGGGGTACGAGCAGTACTTC. Its protein is CASSQIRGYEQYF.

V and J are TRBV20-1 and TRBJ2-5; a possible D gene is TRBD2 (5 bases). The ends were cut back, 3 bases at V and 5 bases at J, with 10 bases in the middle. The CDR3 loop spans 12 amino acids. Germline CDR1 and CDR2: DFQATT and SNEGSKA (reference sequence). CDR3 in DNA: TGCAGTGCTAGTCTGGTAGCGGAGACCCAGTACTTC. Translated, it gives CSASLVAETQYF.

The rearrangement links TRBV5-1 to TRBJ2-5; 7 bases are a match to TRBD2. Trimming removed 5 bases from V and 2 bases from J; junction bases left unmatched: 6. Germline V gives CDR1 SGHRS, CDR2 YFSETQ. The CDR3 is 14 amino acids. The CDR3 is CASRVGGDQETQYF. The CDR3 DNA reads TGCGCCAGCAGAGTGGGGGGGGATCAAGAGACCCAGTACTTC.

J is TRBJ2-5 and V is TRBV9; 7 positions agree with TRBD2. Unmatched junction bases numbered 2, after V lost 0 bases and J lost 6 bases. Germline assignment: CDR1 SGDLS and CDR2 YYNGEE. The CDR3 is 13 residues long. Here the CDR3 reads CASSVDGGKTQYF. The DNA for the CDR3 is TGTGCCAGCAGCGTAGACGGGGGGAAGACCCAGTACTTC.

The V call is TRBV7-9, the J call TRBJ2-5, with D perhaps matching TRBD1 (6 bases). This CDR3 is 12 amino acids long. The germline gives CDR1 SEHNR, CDR2 FQNEAQ (reference sequence). Trimming shortened V by 6 bases and J by 1 base, and 6 bases separated the two germline ends. The CDR3: CASRDSQETQYF. CDR3 sequence (DNA): TGTGCCAGCAGGGACAGCCAAGAGACCCAGTACTTC.

The chain combines TRBV9 with TRBJ2-3, with D possibly being TRBD2 (5 bases). Trimming removed 0 bases at V and 6 bases at J, with 11 bases between. The CDR3 runs 14 residues. Germline assignment: CDR1 SGDLS and CDR2 YYNGEE. CDR3 DNA: TGTGCCAGCAGCGTAGGTAGAGGGTTCGATACGCAGTATTTT. The encoded protein is CASSVGRGFDTQYF.

The chain joins TRBV6-6 to TRBJ1-2; 7 nucleotides agree with TRBD1. The germline CDR1 and CDR2 sequences are MNHNY and SVGAGI (reference sequence). The CDR3 runs to 14 residues. V lost 2 bases and J lost 5; bases outside the gene matches: 5. As DNA, the CDR3 is TGTGCCAGCAGTTACCGGGACAGCCAATATGGCTACACCTTC. It is translated as CASSYRDSQYGYTF.

The V gene is TRBV19, the J gene TRBJ2-7, with 13 bases identical to TRBD2. The CDR3 is made up of 16 amino acids. Looked up from germline, CDR1 is LNHDA and CDR2 is SQIVND (reference sequence). V dropped 2 bases and J dropped 3; count of bases not matched to a gene: 4. Here the CDR3 reads CASSIRGTSGVYEQYF. The DNA of the CDR3 is TGTGCCAGTAGTATACGCGGGACTAGCGGGGTCTACGAGCAGTACTTC.

V and J are TRBV9 and TRBJ2-7; a weak D match, TRBD2 (7 bases). The CDR3 contains 17 residues. V was trimmed by 4 bases and J by 3 bases, leaving 23 bases between them. The V gene's germline CDR1 is SGDLS and CDR2 YYNGEE. CDR3 residues: CASSPLGSSGGRYEQYF. The DNA of the CDR3 is TGTGCCAGCAGCCCCCTCGGCTCATCGGGGGGCCGCTACGAGCAGTACTTC.

This clone was seen more than once but under ten times. The chain is built from TRBV7-9 and TRBJ2-7; 8 nucleotides agree with TRBD1. Per the germline V gene, CDR1 is SEHNR and CDR2 is FQNEAQ (reference sequence). This CDR3 has 17 amino acids. Germline trimming cut 5 bases from V and 0 bases from J; bases unmatched to any gene: 12. The CDR3 DNA sequence: TGTGCCAGCAGCACGAACCGGGACAGGTTTCTCTCCTACGAGCAGTACTTC. This translates into CASSTNRDRFLSYEQYF.